A single sample is the source of the 6 T cell receptor beta chains below, sequenced in a study of cytomegalovirus exposure and HLA in healthy donors. With 60 Vbeta and 13 Jbeta primers, the PCR was carried out. The data were produced by immunoSEQ multiplex PCR, yet TCRdb's version contains in-frame clones alone and is incomplete. There are some 98,000 clones in the sample; 70% occur only once, and 2% to 3% lies in the top ten. The specimen sequenced was PBMCs. These TCRs come from a man aged 50-59 years in good health and CMV-seronegative.

Only one count was recorded for this clone. The chain uses TRBV9 and TRBJ1-3; possible D gene TRBD1, 6 bases. Per germline, CDR1 SGDLS and CDR2 YYNGEE. Trimming shortened V by 4 bases and J by 3 bases, and 14 bases separated the two germline ends. This CDR3 is 15 amino acids long. The CDR3 DNA reads TGTGCCAGCAGCCCAACCGGGACATTTGGAAACACCATATATTTT. It yields the protein CASSPTGTFGNTIYF.

The rearrangement links TRBV6-5 to TRBJ1-6, with D perhaps TRBD1 (6 bases). Germline CDR1 reads MNHEY; CDR2 reads SVGAGI. This CDR3 is built from 15 residues. V was trimmed by 6 bases and J by 8 bases, leaving 17 bases between them. In DNA form, the CDR3 reads TGTGCCAGCAGGAGTTACAGGGAGATGGATTCACCCCTCCACTTT. It encodes CASRSYREMDSPLHF.

This rearrangement joins TRBV11-2 to TRBJ2-5; 7 nucleotides align to TRBD1. Germline-derived CDR1 and CDR2 are SGHAT and FQNNGV. The V gene end was trimmed by 0 bases and the J gene end by 2 bases; junction bases not matched to a gene: 9. The length of the CDR3 is 17 residues. The CDR3 DNA sequence: TGTGCCAGCAGCTTAGATGAAACAGGGGCACTTCAAGAGACCCAGTACTTC. This codes for CASSLDETGALQETQYF.

The chain is built from TRBV9 and TRBJ2-2, with D possibly TRBD2 on 5 matching bases. This CDR3 is built from 16 residues. V gave up 0 bases and J gave up 1 base, with 10 bases separating them. Looked up from germline, CDR1 is SGDLS and CDR2 is YYNGEE. CDR3: CASSVDLGRNTGELFF. CDR3 in DNA: TGTGCCAGCAGCGTAGATCTGGGGAGGAACACCGGGGAGCTGTTTTTT.

Comment on this clone: The junction departs from germline at one end; a sequencing error may be responsible. This chain's CDR3 is CASREGTSWDVGQFF. The DNA for the CDR3 is TGTGCCAGCAGAGAAGGGACTAGTTGGGACGTCGGGCAGTTCTTC. The chain carries TRBV2 and TRBJ2-1, with 8 bases matching TRBD2. Looked up from germline, CDR1 is SNHLY and CDR2 is FYNNEI. There are 15 residues in the CDR3.

V is TRBV7-3 and J is TRBJ2-2, with TRBD1 matching over 9 bases. The CDR3 consists of 16 residues. V was clipped by 2 bases and J by 6 bases; unmatched bases: 7. The germline gives CDR1 SGHTA, CDR2 FQGTGA. In DNA form, the CDR3 reads TGTGCCAGCAGCTTAGGGAACGGACAGGGGCCCGGGGAGCTGTTTTTT. Protein: CASSLGNGQGPGELFF.